Listed below are T cell receptor beta chains from one sample, sequenced in a study of blood T cell repertoires in COVID-19. Here immunoSEQ multiplex PCR was the method, and the copy in TCRdb shows in-frame clones only, minus some. The sample contains about 250,000 clones, around 82% of which appear only once. The specimen sequenced was PBMCs or T cells enriched from blood (not recorded which). All receptors come from a woman in her thirties or forties who had been exposed to COVID-19. CDR3s include the opening cysteine and the closing phenylalanine or tryptophan. D genes are given only for firm matches. For some rows the clone size is stated as once, few or many, or as a class when expanded; others skip it.

TRBJ2-7	-	TRBV7-2	16	TRBD2	TGTGCCAGCAGCTTTGAAGCGGGGTATACCTCCTACGAGCAGTACTTC	CASSFEAGYTSYEQYF
TRBJ1-2	-	TRBV3-1/TRBV3-2	14	TRBD1	TGTGCCAGCAGCCACCGGACAGGGGAATATGGCTACACCTTC	CASSHRTGEYGYTF
TRBJ2-7	-	TRBV7-2	19	TRBD2	TGTGCCAGCAGCTTAGAGCCCCCCTGGCGGGGGGTACCCGGGTACGAGCAGTACTTC	CASSLEPPWRGVPGYEQYF
TRBJ2-5	-	TRBV6-4	15	TRBD2	TGTGCCAGCAGGGAGGGACTAGCGTATCAAGAGACCCAGTACTTC	CASREGLAYQETQYF
TRBJ2-2	-	TRBV7-3	16	-	TGTGCCAGCAGCTTAATGTTTACAGCTTCCACCGGGGAGCTGTTTTTT	CASSLMFTASTGELFF
TRBJ2-7	-	TRBV28	16	TRBD1	TGTGCCAGCGTCCCTACGGCGGGACAGGGGGCCTACGAGCAGTACTTC	CASVPTAGQGAYEQYF
TRBJ1-4	-	TRBV18	15	-	TGTGCCAGCTCACCTCCAGAATCAACTAATGAAAAACTGTTTTTT	CASSPPESTNEKLFF
TRBJ2-5	-	TRBV20-1	17	TRBD2	TGCAGTGCTAGTCCCGGGACTAGCGGGGGGCAACAAGAGACCCAGTACTTC	CSASPGTSGGQQETQYF
TRBJ2-3	-	TRBV10-3	13	-	TGTGCCATCAGCGAGCCGGGGGAAGATACGCAGTATTTT	CAISEPGEDTQYF
TRBJ2-7	once	TRBV5-1	14	-	TGCGCCAGCAGCTTGGAGACAGTCCTTTACGAGCAGTACTTC	CASSLETVLYEQYF
TRBJ1-5	-	TRBV18	14	-	TGTGCCAGCTCACCACTGGGGGAGGACCAGCCCCAGCATTTT	CASSPLGEDQPQHF
TRBJ2-7	many	TRBV4-2	16	TRBD1	TGTGCCAGCAGCCAAGAGGAAGGACAGGGTGGCTACGAGCAGTACTTC	CASSQEEGQGGYEQYF
TRBJ2-3	-	TRBV2	15	-	TGTGCCAGCAGTCTCGGCCGGGGGAGCACAGATACGCAGTATTTT	CASSLGRGSTDTQYF
TRBJ2-1	-	TRBV5-1	16	TRBD2	TGCGCCAGCACAACCCTTAGCGGGGGGCCCTACAATGAGCAGTTCTTC	CASTTLSGGPYNEQFF
TRBJ1-5	-	TRBV6-5	14	TRBD1	TGTGCCAGCACCGAGGGACAGGTAAGGCAGCCCCAGCATTTT	CASTEGQVRQPQHF
TRBJ1-4	-	TRBV5-4	14	-	TGTGCCAGCAGGGGAGAAGGGTATGATGAAAAACTGTTTTTT	CASRGEGYDEKLFF
TRBJ1-5	-	TRBV6-6	15	TRBD1	TGTGCCAGCGCGGTGGGACAGGGTGGGGGGCAGCCCCAGCATTTT	CASAVGQGGGQPQHF
TRBJ2-1	-	TRBV5-5	15	-	TGTGCCAGCAGCGGGGGGGGCGAAGCCAACAATGAGCAGTTCTTC	CASSGGGEANNEQFF
TRBJ1-1	-	TRBV2	15	-	TGTGCCAGCAGTGAGCAGGGCCCGATGAACACTGAAGCTTTCTTT	CASSEQGPMNTEAFF
TRBJ1-1	-	TRBV3-1/TRBV3-2	14	-	TGTGCCAGCAGCCAGAGGGCGGGAAACACTGAAGCTTTCTTT	CASSQRAGNTEAFF
TRBJ1-3	-	TRBV5-1	14	TRBD1	TGCGCCAGCAGCTCGGGACAGACCTCTAACACCATATATTTT	CASSSGQTSNTIYF
TRBJ1-6	-	TRBV6-4	14	-	TGTGCCAGCAGTGACGTCGGGGGGGGTTCACCCCTCCACTTT	CASSDVGGGSPLHF
TRBJ1-6	-	TRBV6-1	15	TRBD1	TGTGCCAGCAGTGAAATGGCAGGGGGCTTATCACCCCTCCACTTT	CASSEMAGGLSPLHF
TRBJ1-5	-	TRBV27	16	TRBD1	TGTGCCAGCCGTAGTCTGGGGACAGGGGGCTTTCAGCCCCAGCATTTT	CASRSLGTGGFQPQHF
TRBJ1-4	once	TRBV9	16	-	TGTGCCAGCAGCGGGGGAACAGGTCTTCCTAATGAAAAACTGTTTTTT	CASSGGTGLPNEKLFF
TRBJ1-2	-	TRBV11-2	17	TRBD1	TGTGCCAGCAGCTCCGGCCTAGGGGGACAGGGGGCTAGAGGCTACACCTTC	CASSSGLGGQGARGYTF
TRBJ2-7	-	TRBV9	16	-	TGTGCCAGCAGCCGTAGAGGTGAGGGAGCTTCCGACGAGCAGTACTTC	CASSRRGEGASDEQYF